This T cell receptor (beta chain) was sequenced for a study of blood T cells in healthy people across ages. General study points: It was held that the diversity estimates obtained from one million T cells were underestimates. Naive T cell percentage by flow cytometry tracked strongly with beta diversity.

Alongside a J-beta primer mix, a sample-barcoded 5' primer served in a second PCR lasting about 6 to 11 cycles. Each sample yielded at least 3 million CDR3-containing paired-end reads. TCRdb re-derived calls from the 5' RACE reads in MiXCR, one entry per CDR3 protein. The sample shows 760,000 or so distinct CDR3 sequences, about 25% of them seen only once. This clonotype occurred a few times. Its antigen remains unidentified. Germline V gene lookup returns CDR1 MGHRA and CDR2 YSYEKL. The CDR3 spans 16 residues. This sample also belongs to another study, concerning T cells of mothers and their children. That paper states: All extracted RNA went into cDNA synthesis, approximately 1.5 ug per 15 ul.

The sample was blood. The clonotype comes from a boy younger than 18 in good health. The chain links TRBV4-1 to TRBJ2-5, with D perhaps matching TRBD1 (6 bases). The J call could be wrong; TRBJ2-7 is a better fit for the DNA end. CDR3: CASSQEWTVGGYEQYF. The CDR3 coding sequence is TGCGCCAGCAGCCAAGAGTGGACAGTTGGGGGCTACGAGCAGTACTTC.